Below are 7 T cell receptor beta chains sequenced from a single sample in a study of blood T cell repertoires in COVID-19. Only in-frame clones appear in the TCRdb table, and some are missing; sequencing was by immunoSEQ multiplex PCR. The sample shows some 150,000 clones, under 85% of them seen only once. Sequencing input: peripheral blood. Every receptor here comes from an elderly woman in a cohort sampled during active or convalescent COVID-19.

This clone turned up a few times. The rearrangement uses TRBV2 and TRBJ2-3, with 7 positions matching TRBD2. Trimming took 4 bases from V and 5 from J; bases not matched to a gene: 9. CDR1 is SNHLY and CDR2 is FYNNEI in the germline V gene. This CDR3 comprises 15 residues. The CDR3 DNA follows: TGTGCCAGCAGTGCCCGTCGGGGGGAGAAAGATACGCAGTATTTT. It specifies CASSARRGEKDTQYF. Full variable domain (missing parts from reference TRBV2 and TRBJ2-3): EPEVTQTPSHQVTQMGQEVILRCVPISNHLYFYWYRQILGQKVEFLVSFYNNEISEKSEIFDDQFSVERPDGSNFTLKIRSTKLEDSAMYFCASSARRGEKDTQYFGPGTRLTVL.

V gene TRBV28 combines with J gene TRBJ1-1; D not resolved. CDR3 length equals 14 residues. Germline V gene lookup returns CDR1 MDHEN and CDR2 SYDVKM. Trimming took off 5 bases at V and 7 bases at J, with 17 bases between the two ends. This chain's CDR3 is CASSPPYREIEAFF. The CDR3 DNA follows: TGTGCCAGCAGTCCACCTTACCGGGAAATTGAAGCTTTCTTT.

The J gene is TRBJ2-1, the V gene TRBV2, with 7 bases matching TRBD2. There are 14 residues in the CDR3. After removal of 7 bases from V and 4 bases from J, the junction contained 7 bases not matched to a gene. Germline assignment: CDR1 SNHLY and CDR2 FYNNEI. CDR3 in amino acids: CASTQGRGYNEQFF. DNA of the CDR3: TGTGCCAGCACTCAAGGGCGGGGGTACAATGAGCAGTTCTTC.

J is TRBJ2-2 and V is TRBV29-1, with D maybe TRBD2 (6 bases). This CDR3 spans 16 amino acids. V was shortened by 7 bases and J by 5 bases, with 23 bases between the two germline ends. CDR1 is SQVTM and CDR2 is ANQGSEA in the germline V gene. In DNA, the CDR3 is TGCAGCGCCCAAATCCCGACTAGTCGGAAGACCGGGGAGCTGTTTTTT. As protein: CSAQIPTSRKTGELFF.

The rearrangement joins TRBV6-6 to TRBJ2-1; 9 nucleotides align to TRBD2. Looked up from germline, CDR1 is MNHNY and CDR2 is SVGAGI (reference sequence). The CDR3 is 14 amino acids. The V and J ends lost 6 bases and 4 bases, in that order; junction bases with no gene match: 4. The CDR3 DNA reads TGTGCCAGCAGAATTAGCGGGGGATACAATGAGCAGTTCTTC. Protein sequence: CASRISGGYNEQFF.

The genes are TRBV9 and TRBJ1-4; no firm D call. Per the germline V gene, CDR1 is SGDLS and CDR2 is YYNGEE. The CDR3 has 13 amino acids. The V gene lost 3 bases and the J gene lost 7 bases, with 10 bases spanning the gap. This chain's CDR3 is CASSARGGEKLFF. Here the CDR3 DNA reads TGTGCCAGCAGCGCGCGTGGAGGTGAAAAACTGTTTTTT.

This chain joins TRBV6-5 and TRBJ2-1, with 8 bases matching TRBD2. The CDR3 totals 14 residues. Losses at the gene ends were 6 bases for V and 7 bases for J; bases not matched to a gene: 8. CDR1 is MNHEY, CDR2 SVGAGI, per germline. The CDR3 DNA follows: TGTGCCAGCAGGGATCGGGGGGGTCGGAATGAGCAGTTCTTC. Protein product: CASRDRGGRNEQFF.